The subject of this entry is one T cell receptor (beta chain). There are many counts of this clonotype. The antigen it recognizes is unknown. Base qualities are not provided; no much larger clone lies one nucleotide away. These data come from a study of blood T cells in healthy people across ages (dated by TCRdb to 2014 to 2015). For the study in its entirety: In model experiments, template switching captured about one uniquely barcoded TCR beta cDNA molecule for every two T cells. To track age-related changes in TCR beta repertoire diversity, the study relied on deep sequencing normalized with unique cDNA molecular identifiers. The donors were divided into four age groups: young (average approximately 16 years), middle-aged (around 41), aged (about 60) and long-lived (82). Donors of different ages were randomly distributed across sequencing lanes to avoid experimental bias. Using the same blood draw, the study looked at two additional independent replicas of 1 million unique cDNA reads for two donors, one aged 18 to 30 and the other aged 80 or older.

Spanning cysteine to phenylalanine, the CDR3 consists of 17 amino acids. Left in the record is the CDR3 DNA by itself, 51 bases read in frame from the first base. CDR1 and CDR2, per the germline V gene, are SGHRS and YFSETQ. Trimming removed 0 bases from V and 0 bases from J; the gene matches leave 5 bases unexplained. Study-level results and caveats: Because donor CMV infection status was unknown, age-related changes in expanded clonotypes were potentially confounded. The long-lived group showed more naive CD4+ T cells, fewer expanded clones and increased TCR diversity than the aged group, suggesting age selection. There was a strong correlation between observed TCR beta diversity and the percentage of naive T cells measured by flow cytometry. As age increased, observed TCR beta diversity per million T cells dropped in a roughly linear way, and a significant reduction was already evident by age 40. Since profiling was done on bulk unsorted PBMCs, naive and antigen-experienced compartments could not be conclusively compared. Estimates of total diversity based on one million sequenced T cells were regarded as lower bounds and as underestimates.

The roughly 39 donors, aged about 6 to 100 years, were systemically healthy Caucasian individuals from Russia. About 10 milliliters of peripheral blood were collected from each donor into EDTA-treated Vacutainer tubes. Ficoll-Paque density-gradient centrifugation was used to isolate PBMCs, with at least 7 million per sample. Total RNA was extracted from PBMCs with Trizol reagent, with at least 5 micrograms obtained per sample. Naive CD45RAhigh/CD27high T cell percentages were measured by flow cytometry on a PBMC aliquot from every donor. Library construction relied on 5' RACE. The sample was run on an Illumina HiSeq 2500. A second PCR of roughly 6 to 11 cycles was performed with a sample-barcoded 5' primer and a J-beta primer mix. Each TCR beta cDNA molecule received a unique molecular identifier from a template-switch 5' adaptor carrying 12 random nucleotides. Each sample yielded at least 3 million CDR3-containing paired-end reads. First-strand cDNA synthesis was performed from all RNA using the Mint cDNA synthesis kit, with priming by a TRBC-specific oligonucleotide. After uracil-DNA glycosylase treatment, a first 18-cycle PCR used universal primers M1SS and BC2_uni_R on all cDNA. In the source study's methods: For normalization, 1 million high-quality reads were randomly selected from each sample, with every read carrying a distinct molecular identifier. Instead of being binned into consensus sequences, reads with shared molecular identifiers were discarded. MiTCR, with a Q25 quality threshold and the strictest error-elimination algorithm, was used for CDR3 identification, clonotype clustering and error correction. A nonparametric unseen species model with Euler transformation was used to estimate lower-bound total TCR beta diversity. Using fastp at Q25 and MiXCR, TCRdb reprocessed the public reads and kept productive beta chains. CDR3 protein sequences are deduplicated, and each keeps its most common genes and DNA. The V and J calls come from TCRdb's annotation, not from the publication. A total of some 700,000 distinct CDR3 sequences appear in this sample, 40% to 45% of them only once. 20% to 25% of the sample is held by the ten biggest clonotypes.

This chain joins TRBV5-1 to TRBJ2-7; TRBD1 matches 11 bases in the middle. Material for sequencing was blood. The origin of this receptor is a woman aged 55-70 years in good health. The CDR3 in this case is CASSLGTGGPSSYEQYF. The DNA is TGCGCCAGCAGCTTGGGGACAGGGGGCCCTAGCTCCTACGAGCAGTACTTC.